This T cell receptor (beta chain) stems from a study of blood T cell repertoires in COVID-19. CDR1 is MNHEY, CDR2 SVGEGT, per germline. Trimming took off 0 bases at V and 8 bases at J, with 8 bases between the two ends. CDR3 length: 13 amino acids. Only in-frame clones appear in the TCRdb table, and some are missing; sequencing was by immunoSEQ multiplex PCR. Altogether about 150,000 clones are present, 84% being singletons, with the ten largest covering approximately 9.4%. This chain links TRBV6-2 or TRBV6-3 with TRBJ2-1; tentative D call: TRBD1 (6 bases). The TCR was taken from a woman aged 45-60 years with acute or convalescent COVID-19. The sequencing input was peripheral blood. The CDR3 coding sequence is TGTGCCAGCAGTTACTCGGGGACATATGAGCAGTTCTTC. This gives the protein CASSYSGTYEQFF.